Included here is one T cell receptor beta chain sequence, with context. Its antigen is not known. The entry originates in a study of human T cells and chemical hapten exposure. Study-wide findings and caveats: Alopecia affecting every donor means their immune response may not match healthy people's.

Documented time point: patch test 1, 2 weeks after DPC sensitization. Indicated treatment: therapeutic diphenylcyclopropenone sensitization with weekly scalp DPC. Blood sampling occurred before each patch-test application. MiXCR, applied by TCRdb to the RACE reads, yields one record per CDR3 protein. The sample holds 300,000 to 350,000 distinct CDR3 sequences, under 9% seen once. The sample in question was whole blood, obtained in connection with sensitization to the hapten diphenylcyclopropenone (DPC). This receptor was taken from a woman between 18 and 30 years old with alopecia areata. Some clones in this sample may be carry-over from other donors' samples.

This chain's CDR3 is CATSGLSGYTF. CDR3 in DNA: TGTGCCACCAGCGGTCTGAGTGGCTACACCTTC. The chain combines TRBV15 with TRBJ1-2; D call uncertain. V was shortened by 5 bases and J by 7 bases, with 8 bases between the two germline ends. The V gene's germline CDR1 is LNHNV and CDR2 YYDKDF (reference sequence). The CDR3 is made up of 11 amino acids.